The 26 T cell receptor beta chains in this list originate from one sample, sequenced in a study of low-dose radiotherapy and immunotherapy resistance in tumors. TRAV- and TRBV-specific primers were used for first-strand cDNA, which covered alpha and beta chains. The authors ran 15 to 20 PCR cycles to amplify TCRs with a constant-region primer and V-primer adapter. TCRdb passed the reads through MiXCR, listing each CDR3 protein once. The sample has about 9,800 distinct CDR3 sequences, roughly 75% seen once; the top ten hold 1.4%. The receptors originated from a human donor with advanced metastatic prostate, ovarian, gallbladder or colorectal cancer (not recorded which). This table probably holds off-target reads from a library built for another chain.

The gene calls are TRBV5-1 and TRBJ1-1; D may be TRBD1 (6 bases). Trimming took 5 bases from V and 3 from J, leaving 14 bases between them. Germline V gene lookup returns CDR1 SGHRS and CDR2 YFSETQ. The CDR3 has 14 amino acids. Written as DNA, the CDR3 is TGCGCCAGCAGAGGGGGGGCGGCGGACACTGAAGCTTTCTTT. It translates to CASRGGAADTEAFF.

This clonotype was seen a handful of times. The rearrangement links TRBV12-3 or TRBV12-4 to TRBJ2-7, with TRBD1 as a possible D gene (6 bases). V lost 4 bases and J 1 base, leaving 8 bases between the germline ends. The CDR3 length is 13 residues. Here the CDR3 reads CASSSGESYEQYF. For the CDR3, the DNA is TGTGCCAGCAGTTCAGGGGAATCCTACGAGCAGTACTTC.

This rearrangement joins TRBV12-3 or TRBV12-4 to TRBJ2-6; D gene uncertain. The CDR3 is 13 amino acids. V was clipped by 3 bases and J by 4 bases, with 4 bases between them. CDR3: CASSFPGANVLTF. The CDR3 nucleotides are TGTGCCAGCAGTTTCCCCGGGGCCAACGTCCTGACTTTC.

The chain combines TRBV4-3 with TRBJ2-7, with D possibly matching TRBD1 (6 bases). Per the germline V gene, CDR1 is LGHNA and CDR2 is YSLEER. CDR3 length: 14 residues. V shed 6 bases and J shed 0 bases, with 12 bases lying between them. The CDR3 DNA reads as TGCGCCAGCAGACTTACAGGGACCTCCTACGAGCAGTACTTC. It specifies CASRLTGTSYEQYF.

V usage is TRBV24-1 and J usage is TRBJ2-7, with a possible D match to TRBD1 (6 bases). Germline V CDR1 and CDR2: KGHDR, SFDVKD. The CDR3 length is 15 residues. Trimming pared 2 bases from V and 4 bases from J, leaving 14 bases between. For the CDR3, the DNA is TGTGCCACCAGTGATTCAGCGGCAGGGGTATACGAGCAGTACTTC. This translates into CATSDSAAGVYEQYF.

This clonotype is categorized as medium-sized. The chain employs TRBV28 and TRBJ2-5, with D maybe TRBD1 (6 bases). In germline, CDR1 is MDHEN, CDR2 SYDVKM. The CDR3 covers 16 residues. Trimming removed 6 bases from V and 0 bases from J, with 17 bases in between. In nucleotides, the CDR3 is TGTGCCAGCAGCCAGGGGTCGGCAGTGTACCAAGAGACCCAGTACTTC. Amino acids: CASSQGSAVYQETQYF. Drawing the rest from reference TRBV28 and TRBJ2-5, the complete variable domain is DVKVTQSSRYLVKRTGEKVFLECVQDMDHENMFWYRQDPGLGLRLIYFSYDVKMKEKGDIPEGYSVSREKKERFSLILESASTNQTSMYLCASSQGSAVYQETQYFGPGTRLLVL.

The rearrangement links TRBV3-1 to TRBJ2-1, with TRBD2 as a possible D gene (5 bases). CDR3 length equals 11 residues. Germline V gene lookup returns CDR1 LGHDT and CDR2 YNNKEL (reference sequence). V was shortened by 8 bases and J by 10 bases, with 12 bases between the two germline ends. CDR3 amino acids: CASGGGTEQFF. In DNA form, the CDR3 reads TGTGCCAGCGGAGGAGGAACGGAGCAGTTCTTC.

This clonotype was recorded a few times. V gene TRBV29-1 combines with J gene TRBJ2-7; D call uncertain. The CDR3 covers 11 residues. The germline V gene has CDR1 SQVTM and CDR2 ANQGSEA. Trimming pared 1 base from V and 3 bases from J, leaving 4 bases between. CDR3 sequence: CSVEGDYEQYF. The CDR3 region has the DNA TGCAGCGTTGAAGGGGACTACGAGCAGTACTTC.

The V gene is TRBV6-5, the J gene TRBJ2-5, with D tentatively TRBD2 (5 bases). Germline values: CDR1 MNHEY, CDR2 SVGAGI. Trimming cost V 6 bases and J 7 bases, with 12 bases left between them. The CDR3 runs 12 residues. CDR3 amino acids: CASRPARGTQYF. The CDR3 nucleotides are TGTGCCAGCAGACCCGCCCGGGGGACCCAGTACTTC.

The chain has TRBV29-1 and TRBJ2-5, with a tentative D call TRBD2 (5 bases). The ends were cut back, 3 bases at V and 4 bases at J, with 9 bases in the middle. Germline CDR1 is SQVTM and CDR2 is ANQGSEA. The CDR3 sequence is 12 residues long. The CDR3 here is CSVDAGGETQYF. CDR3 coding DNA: TGCAGCGTTGACGCGGGCGGAGAGACCCAGTACTTC.

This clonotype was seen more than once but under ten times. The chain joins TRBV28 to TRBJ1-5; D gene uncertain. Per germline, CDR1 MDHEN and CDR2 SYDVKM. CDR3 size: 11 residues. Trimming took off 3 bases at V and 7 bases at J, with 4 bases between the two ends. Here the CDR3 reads CASSFIQPQHF. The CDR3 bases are TGTGCCAGCAGTTTTATCCAGCCCCAGCATTTT.

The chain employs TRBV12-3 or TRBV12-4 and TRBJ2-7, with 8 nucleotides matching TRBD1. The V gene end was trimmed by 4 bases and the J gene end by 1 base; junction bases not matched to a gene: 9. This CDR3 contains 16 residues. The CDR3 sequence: CASSSAEGTGSYEQYF. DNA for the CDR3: TGTGCCAGCAGTTCCGCCGAAGGGACAGGTTCCTACGAGCAGTACTTC.

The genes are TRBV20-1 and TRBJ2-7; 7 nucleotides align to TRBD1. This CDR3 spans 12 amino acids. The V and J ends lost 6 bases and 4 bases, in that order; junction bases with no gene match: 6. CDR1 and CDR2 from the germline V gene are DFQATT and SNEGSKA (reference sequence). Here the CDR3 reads CSARTGGYEQYF. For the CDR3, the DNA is TGCAGTGCCCGGACAGGTGGTTACGAGCAGTACTTC.

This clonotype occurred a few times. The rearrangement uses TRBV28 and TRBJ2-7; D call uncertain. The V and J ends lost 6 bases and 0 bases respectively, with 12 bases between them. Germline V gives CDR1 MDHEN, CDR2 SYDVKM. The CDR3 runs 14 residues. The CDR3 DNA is TGTGCCAGCAGCCTCGCCGGAGCCTCCTACGAGCAGTACTTC. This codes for CASSLAGASYEQYF.

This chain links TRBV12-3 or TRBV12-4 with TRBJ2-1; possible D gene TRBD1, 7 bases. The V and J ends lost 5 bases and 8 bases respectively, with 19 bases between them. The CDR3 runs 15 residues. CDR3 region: CASSETRGPLDEQFF. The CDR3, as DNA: TGTGCCAGCAGTGAGACTAGGGGGCCTTTGGATGAGCAGTTCTTC.

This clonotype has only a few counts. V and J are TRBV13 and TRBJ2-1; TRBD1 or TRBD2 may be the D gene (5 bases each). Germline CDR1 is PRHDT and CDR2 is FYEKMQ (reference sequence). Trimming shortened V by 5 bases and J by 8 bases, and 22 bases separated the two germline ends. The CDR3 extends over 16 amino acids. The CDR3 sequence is CASSVAGEGFHDEQFF. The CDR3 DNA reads TGTGCCAGCAGCGTAGCCGGAGAGGGGTTTCACGATGAGCAGTTCTTC. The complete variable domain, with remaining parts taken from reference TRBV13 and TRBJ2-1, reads AAGVIQSPRHLIKEKRETATLKCYPIPRHDTVYWYQQGPGQDPQFLISFYEKMQSDKGSIPDRFSAQQFSDYHSELNMSSLELGDSALYFCASSVAGEGFHDEQFFGPGTRLTVL.

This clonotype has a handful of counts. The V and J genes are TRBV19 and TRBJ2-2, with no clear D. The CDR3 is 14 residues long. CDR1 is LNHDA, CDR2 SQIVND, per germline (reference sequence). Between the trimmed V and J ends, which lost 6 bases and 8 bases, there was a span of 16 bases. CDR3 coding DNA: TGTGCCAGTAGGCGCTGGACGGCGGCTGGGGAGCTGTTTTTT. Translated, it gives CASRRWTAAGELFF.

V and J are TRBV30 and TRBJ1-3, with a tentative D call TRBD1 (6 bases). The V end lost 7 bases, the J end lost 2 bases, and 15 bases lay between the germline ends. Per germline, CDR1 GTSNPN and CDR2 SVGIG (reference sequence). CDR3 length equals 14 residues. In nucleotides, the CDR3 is TGTGCCTATGCGAGGGGGAAGGCTGGAAACACCATATATTTT. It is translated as CAYARGKAGNTIYF.

The CDR3 loop is CAISAARDRSDNEQFF. As DNA, the CDR3 is TGTGCCATCAGTGCAGCACGAGACAGAAGTGACAATGAGCAGTTCTTC. V is TRBV10-3 and J is TRBJ2-1; tentatively, D is TRBD1 (5 bases). This CDR3 spans 16 amino acids. CDR1 ENHRY and CDR2 SYGVKD come from the germline V gene. V dropped 4 bases and J dropped 5 bases, with 18 bases sitting between them.

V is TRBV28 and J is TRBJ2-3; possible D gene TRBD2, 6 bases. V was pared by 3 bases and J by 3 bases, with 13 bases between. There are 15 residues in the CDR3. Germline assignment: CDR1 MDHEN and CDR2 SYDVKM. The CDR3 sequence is CASSFSAGRTDTQYF. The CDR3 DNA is TGTGCCAGCAGTTTTTCGGCGGGACGGACAGATACGCAGTATTTT.

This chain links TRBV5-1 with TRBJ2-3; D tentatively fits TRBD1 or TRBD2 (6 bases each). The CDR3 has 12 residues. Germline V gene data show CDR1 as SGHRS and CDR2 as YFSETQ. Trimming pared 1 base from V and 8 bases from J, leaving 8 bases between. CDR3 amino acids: CASSLRGATQYF. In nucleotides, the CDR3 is TGCGCCAGCAGCTTGAGGGGGGCTACGCAGTATTTT.

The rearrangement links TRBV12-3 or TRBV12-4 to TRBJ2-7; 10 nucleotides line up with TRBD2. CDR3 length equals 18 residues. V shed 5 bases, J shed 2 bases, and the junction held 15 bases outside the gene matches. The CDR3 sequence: CASSPRLWASGSPYEQYF. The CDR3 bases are TGTGCCAGCAGTCCCCGACTCTGGGCTAGCGGGAGCCCCTACGAGCAGTACTTC.

The CDR3, as DNA: TGTGCCAGCAGCCAAGGGGGACCTGCTAAAAACATTCAGTACTTC. Translation: CASSQGGPAKNIQYF. This sequence joins TRBV3-1 and TRBJ2-4; D assignment may be TRBD1 or TRBD2 (5 bases each). This CDR3 contains 15 residues. Per the germline V gene, CDR1 is LGHDT and CDR2 is YNNKEL (reference sequence). V gave up 1 base and J gave up 4 bases, with 11 bases separating them.

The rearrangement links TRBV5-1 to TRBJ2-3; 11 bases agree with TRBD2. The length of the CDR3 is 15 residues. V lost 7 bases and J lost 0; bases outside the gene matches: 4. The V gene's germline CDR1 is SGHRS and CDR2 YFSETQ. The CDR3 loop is CASAGLAVSTDTQYF. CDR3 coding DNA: TGCGCCAGCGCGGGACTAGCGGTTAGCACAGATACGCAGTATTTT. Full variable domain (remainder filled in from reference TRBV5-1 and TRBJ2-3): KAGVTQTPRYLIKTRGQQVTLSCSPISGHRSVSWYQQTPGQGLQFLFEYFSETQRNKGNFPGRFSGRQFSNSRSEMNVSTLELGDSALYLCASAGLAVSTDTQYFGPGTRLTVL.

The CDR3 protein is CASSPMGDTQYF. For the CDR3, the DNA is TGTGCCAGCAGCCCAATGGGCGATACGCAGTATTTT. The chain joins TRBV5-5 to TRBJ2-3; unclear D gene. CDR3 length: 12 amino acids. CDR1 and CDR2 from the germline V gene are SGHKS and YYEKEE (reference sequence). Trimming stripped 4 bases from V and 6 bases from J, with 9 bases between.

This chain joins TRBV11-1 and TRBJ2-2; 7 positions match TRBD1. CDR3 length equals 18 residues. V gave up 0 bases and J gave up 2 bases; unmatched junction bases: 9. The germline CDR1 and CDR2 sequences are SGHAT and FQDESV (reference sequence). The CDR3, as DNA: TGTGCCAGCAGCTTAGCGGTTTGGACAGGATCTAACACCGGGGAGCTGTTTTTT. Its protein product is CASSLAVWTGSNTGELFF.